What follows are 28 T cell receptor beta chains derived from one specimen sequenced in a study of blood T cell repertoires in COVID-19 (dated by TCRdb to the early 2020s). The library was produced with the immunoSEQ multiplex PCR assay. Held by TCRdb, this immuneACCESS table contains in-frame sequences only and omits some clones. Under half of the omission traces to an unresolved V gene where checked; the cause of the rest is unknown. The sample profile shows under 80,000 clones; over 70% of them were found once. The ten top clones hold approximately 12% of the sample. The sample taken for sequencing was peripheral blood. The receptors come from a human donor in a cohort sampled during active COVID-19.

The chain's CDR3 is CASRRDSLGGYTF. In nucleotides, the CDR3 is TGTGCCAGCAGGAGAGACAGCCTTGGGGGCTACACCTTC. V is TRBV6-6 and J is TRBJ1-2; D is perhaps TRBD1 (5 bases). CDR3 length equals 13 residues. CDR1 and CDR2 from the germline V gene are MNHNY and SVGAGI (reference sequence). Between the trimmed V and J ends, which lost 6 bases and 8 bases, there was a span of 16 bases.

The rearrangement joins TRBV4-1 to TRBJ2-3; possibly TRBD1 for D (6 bases). Between the trimmed V and J ends, which lost 0 bases and 3 bases, there was a span of 16 bases. Germline V lookup: CDR1 MGHRA, CDR2 YSYEKL. This CDR3 spans 17 amino acids. The chain's CDR3 is CASSQDPGQKGTDTQYF. For the CDR3, the DNA is TGCGCCAGCAGCCAAGATCCCGGACAGAAAGGAACAGATACGCAGTATTTT.

This chain connects TRBV13 to TRBJ2-1; weak D call: TRBD2 (6 bases). The CDR3 length is 12 residues. Trimming removed 3 bases at V and 10 bases at J, with 10 bases between. In germline, CDR1 is PRHDT, CDR2 FYEKMQ (reference sequence). This chain's CDR3 is CASSLGRGEQFF. CDR3 nucleotides: TGTGCCAGCAGCTTGGGGCGGGGAGAGCAGTTCTTC.

This clone was picked up one time. V usage is TRBV10-3 and J usage is TRBJ2-7; 8 positions match TRBD2. The J segment lost 2 bases and the V segment lost 7 bases, leaving 10 bases of the junction unmatched. Germline lookup yields CDR1 ENHRY and CDR2 SYGVKD. This CDR3 is 15 amino acids long. The CDR3 DNA follows: TGTGCCATCAAGGGTAGCGGGGTAGGAGCCTACGAGCAGTACTTC. This translates into CAIKGSGVGAYEQYF.

This sequence joins TRBV6-2 or TRBV6-3 and TRBJ2-7, with a possible D match to TRBD2 (7 bases). Trimming pared 2 bases from V and 0 bases from J, leaving 11 bases between. The germline V gene has CDR1 MNHEY and CDR2 SVGEGT. The CDR3 totals 15 residues. This chain's CDR3 is CASSYTGGNSYEQYF. In DNA form, the CDR3 reads TGTGCCAGCAGTTACACGGGGGGCAACTCCTACGAGCAGTACTTC.

The chain couples TRBV28 to TRBJ2-7, with D possibly being TRBD2 (6 bases). Trimming cost V 6 bases and J 2 bases, with 14 bases left between them. The CDR3 sequence is 14 residues long. From germline, CDR1 is MDHEN and CDR2 SYDVKM. The CDR3 sequence: CASSVPGLTYEQYV. CDR3 bases: TGTGCCAGCAGCGTGCCGGGACTGACCTACGAGCAGTACGTC.

This sequence joins TRBV3-1 (or the pseudogene TRBV3-2) and TRBJ2-1; 9 nucleotides match TRBD1. Unmatched junction bases numbered 3, after V lost 0 bases and J lost 9 bases. The CDR3 is 14 residues long. Looked up from germline, CDR1 is LGHDT and CDR2 is YNNKEL (reference sequence). This CDR3 reads CASSQDEDRGEQFF. The DNA of the CDR3 is TGTGCCAGCAGCCAAGATGAGGACAGGGGTGAGCAGTTCTTC.

The V call is TRBV6-6, the J call TRBJ2-3, with D perhaps TRBD2 (6 bases). CDR1 is MNHNY and CDR2 is SVGAGI in the germline V gene (reference sequence). Trimming left V 0 bases short and J 1 base short, with 8 bases between. This CDR3 is 15 amino acids long. DNA of the CDR3: TGTGCCAGCAGTTACTCCGGCGGGGGCACAGATACGCAGTATTTT. Protein sequence: CASSYSGGGTDTQYF.

The chain uses TRBV7-2 and TRBJ2-3, with 8 bases lining up with TRBD1. This CDR3 has 17 residues. The J segment lost 2 bases and the V segment lost 4 bases, leaving 11 bases of the junction unmatched. The germline V gene encodes CDR1 SGHTA and CDR2 FQGNSA. The chain's CDR3 is CASSSTGVRRTTDTQYF. In DNA form, the CDR3 reads TGTGCCAGCAGCTCGACAGGGGTACGAAGGACCACAGATACGCAGTATTTT.

This clone occurred a few times. V and J are TRBV6-5 and TRBJ2-1; 9 nucleotides align to TRBD1. Germline V CDR1 and CDR2: MNHEY, SVGAGI. The CDR3 is 14 residues long. Trimming took 8 bases from V and 4 from J; bases not matched to a gene: 6. CDR3 sequence reads: CASGRDRDYNEQFF. The CDR3 DNA reads TGTGCCAGCGGGCGGGACAGGGATTACAATGAGCAGTTCTTC.

The chain links TRBV5-4 to TRBJ1-5; 7 bases are shared with TRBD1. Germline assignment: CDR1 SGHNT and CDR2 YYREEE (reference sequence). There are 16 residues in the CDR3. V dropped 0 bases and J dropped 1; count of bases not matched to a gene: 4. The CDR3 reads CASSLAVTGSNQPQHF. CDR3 DNA: TGTGCCAGCAGCTTGGCCGTGACAGGGAGCAATCAGCCCCAGCATTTT. The whole variable domain, remainder taken from reference TRBV5-4 and TRBJ1-5, is ETGVTQSPTHLIKTRGQQVTLRCSSQSGHNTVSWYQQALGQGPQFIFQYYREEENGRGNFPPRFSGLQFPNYSSELNVNALELDDSALYLCASSLAVTGSNQPQHFGDGTRLSIL.

The chain carries TRBV5-1 and TRBJ1-1, with 7 bases lining up with TRBD1. CDR1 and CDR2 from the germline V gene are SGHRS and YFSETQ. With V trimmed by 4 bases and J by 7 bases, 13 bases remained unmatched. The CDR3 contains 15 residues. CDR3 bases: TGCGCCAGCAGCGGGGAGACAGGGTTGTCGAGTGAAGCTTTCTTT. This codes for CASSGETGLSSEAFF.

V gene TRBV19 combines with J gene TRBJ2-1, with TRBD2 matching 12 bases. The V segment lost 7 bases and the J segment 8 bases; nucleotides outside the gene matches: 6. The CDR3 sequence is 14 residues long. Per the germline V gene, CDR1 is LNHDA and CDR2 is SQIVND (reference sequence). The CDR3 region is CASKRLAGDYEQFF. Here the CDR3 DNA reads TGTGCCAGTAAAAGACTAGCGGGGGATTATGAGCAGTTCTTC.

This CDR3 reads CASGRGNTEAFF. The CDR3 coding sequence is TGTGCCAGCGGGAGAGGGAACACTGAAGCTTTCTTT. The V and J genes are TRBV6-5 and TRBJ1-1; D unclear. V shed 8 bases and J shed 1 base, with 8 bases lying between them. The germline V gene has CDR1 MNHEY and CDR2 SVGAGI. The CDR3 loop spans 12 amino acids.

The V gene is TRBV11-3, the J gene TRBJ1-1; 10 bases align to TRBD1. The V gene end was trimmed by 4 bases and the J gene end by 1 base; junction bases not matched to a gene: 3. The CDR3 runs to 15 residues. Germline V lookup: CDR1 SGHNT, CDR2 YENEEA. The CDR3 spells CASSSWDRGNTEAFF. In nucleotides, the CDR3 is TGTGCCAGCAGCTCATGGGACAGGGGGAACACTGAAGCTTTCTTT.

The chain employs TRBV28 and TRBJ1-5; D might be TRBD1 (6 bases). This CDR3 is 14 amino acids long. V shed 5 bases and J shed 4 bases, with 12 bases lying between them. Germline V gene lookup returns CDR1 MDHEN and CDR2 SYDVKM. CDR3: CASSQQGRNQPQHF. The DNA for the CDR3 is TGTGCCAGCAGTCAACAGGGCCGAAATCAGCCCCAGCATTTT.

This sequence joins TRBV7-2 and TRBJ2-3, with D tentatively TRBD1 (5 bases). CDR3 length equals 15 residues. Germline CDR1 SGHTA, CDR2 FQGNSA. V lost 5 bases, J lost 2 bases, and 14 bases lay in between. CDR3 residues: CASSGHPILTDTQYF. The CDR3 DNA reads as TGTGCCAGCAGCGGACACCCGATCCTCACAGATACGCAGTATTTT.

The chain joins TRBV5-1 to TRBJ2-7, with TRBD1 identical over 8 bases. V gave up 4 bases and J gave up 2 bases; unmatched junction bases: 5. The CDR3 extends over 14 amino acids. CDR1 is SGHRS, CDR2 YFSETQ, per germline. For the CDR3, the DNA is TGCGCCAGCAGCGACGGGACAGGCGCCTACGAGCAGTACGTC. It is translated as CASSDGTGAYEQYV.

This clone was detected once. The chain recombines TRBV6-2 or TRBV6-3 with TRBJ2-5, with TRBD2 matching 12 bases. CDR3 length: 16 residues. V was pared by 2 bases and J by 4 bases, with 5 bases of the junction left unmatched. Germline CDR1 MNHEY, CDR2 SVGEGT. DNA for the CDR3: TGTGCCAGCAGTTACCGGACTAGCGGGGATCGAGAGACCCAGTACTTC. Translating it yields CASSYRTSGDRETQYF.

The V gene is TRBV7-2, the J gene TRBJ2-7, with TRBD1 matching 7 bases. This CDR3 region has 14 residues. Germline loops: CDR1 SGHTA, CDR2 FQGNSA. V gave up 0 bases and J gave up 3 bases; unmatched junction bases: 2. The DNA for the CDR3 is TGTGCCAGCAGCTTAGCCCACAGGGGCTACGAGCAGTACGTC. Translated: CASSLAHRGYEQYV.

The rearrangement links TRBV29-1 to TRBJ2-2, with 7 bases identical to TRBD2. CDR1 is SQVTM and CDR2 is ANQGSEA in the germline V gene. V lost 6 bases to trimming and J lost 2 bases; unmatched junction nucleotides: 12. This CDR3 comprises 16 residues. CDR3 DNA sequence: TGCAGCGTCTCCGGAAGGGGAGGGCGAAACACCGGGGAGCTGTTTTTT. As protein: CSVSGRGGRNTGELFF.

The genes are TRBV5-1 and TRBJ2-3, with TRBD2 matching over 8 bases. The CDR3 runs to 17 residues. The germline gives CDR1 SGHRS, CDR2 YFSETQ. The J segment lost 3 bases and the V segment lost 2 bases, leaving 11 bases of the junction unmatched. DNA of the CDR3: TGCGCCAGCAGCTTTTCTAGCGGGCCTGGGGGTACAGATACGCAGTATTTT. It specifies CASSFSSGPGGTDTQYF.

Comments on this clone: A junction boundary mismatches the germline segment, possibly from a read error. V gene TRBV7-7 combines with J gene TRBJ2-2; tentative D call: TRBD1 (7 bases). The CDR3 has 13 residues. CDR1 and CDR2 (germline): SSHAT, FNYEAQ (reference sequence). CDR3 loop: CASSSGGTGELFF. CDR3 DNA: TGTGCTAGCAGCTCAGGGGGGACCGGGGAGCTGTTTTTT.

This clone was observed once. V and J are TRBV18 and TRBJ1-5, with D perhaps matching TRBD1 (6 bases). The CDR3 spans 14 residues. Per the germline V gene, CDR1 is KGHSH and CDR2 is LQKENI. Trimming took off 3 bases at V and 5 bases at J, with 11 bases between the two ends. The CDR3 spells CASSPNRVDQPQHF. In DNA, the CDR3 is TGTGCCAGCTCACCCAACAGGGTGGATCAGCCCCAGCATTTT.

This chain uses TRBV4-3 with TRBJ2-3, with 10 bases lining up with TRBD2. The CDR3 loop spans 21 amino acids. With V trimmed by 0 bases and J by 3 bases, 18 bases remained unmatched. Germline CDR1 reads LGHNA; CDR2 reads YSLEER. Here the CDR3 reads CASSQDWTSGLTYGGTDTQYF. DNA of the CDR3: TGCGCCAGCAGCCAAGATTGGACTAGCGGCCTCACATACGGTGGAACAGATACGCAGTATTTT.

The genes are TRBV5-1 and TRBJ1-5, with D possibly TRBD1 on 5 matching bases. Germline V lookup: CDR1 SGHRS, CDR2 YFSETQ. CDR3 length: 15 amino acids. The V end lost 4 bases, the J end lost 5 bases, and 16 bases lay between the germline ends. CDR3 in DNA: TGCGCCAGCAGCGCCTCAGGAGGGGATCATCAGCCCCAGCATTTT. It encodes CASSASGGDHQPQHF.

The chain has TRBV28 and TRBJ2-3, with a possible D match to TRBD1 (6 bases). This CDR3 region has 14 residues. Trimming took off 6 bases at V and 5 bases at J, with 15 bases between the two ends. The germline V gene has CDR1 MDHEN and CDR2 SYDVKM. The CDR3 nucleotides read TGTGCCAGCAGGGGGGCTGGAGCGGTAGATACGCAGTATTTT. Amino acid sequence: CASRGAGAVDTQYF.

The rearrangement links TRBV19 to TRBJ1-6; D gene uncertain. Trimming left V 3 bases short and J 6 bases short, with 6 bases between. Germline V CDR1 and CDR2: LNHDA, SQIVND (reference sequence). The CDR3 has 13 residues. The CDR3 sequence: CASSIAVNSPLHF. The CDR3 nucleotides read TGTGCCAGTAGTATCGCGGTTAATTCACCCCTCCACTTT. Full variable domain (remainder filled in from reference TRBV19 and TRBJ1-6): DGGITQSPKYLFRKEGQNVTLSCEQNLNHDAMYWYRQDPGQGLRLIYYSQIVNDFQKGDIAEGYSVSREKKESFPLTVTSAQKNPTAFYLCASSIAVNSPLHFGNGTRLTVT.